The T cell receptor (beta chain) described here comes from a study of T cell responses to AZD1222 COVID-19 vaccine. Note on this clone: The antigen is not known. Other DNA sequences in the same sample also yield this CDR3.

The CDR3 covers 11 residues. From germline, CDR1 is MNHEY and CDR2 SVGAGI. The V and J ends lost 1 base and 4 bases respectively, with 1 base between them. Study-level results: The study found vaccine-associated CD4 TCRs spanning spike, dominant at 160-218 and 743-854. Nearly half of the spike-specific TCRs reportedly recognize variant regions that carry no mutations. Repertoire sampling occurred only after the peak T cell response. Females made up more of the donors, who were largely white British, and clonal diversity may have come out too low.

Profiling relied on immunoSEQ multiplex PCR, and the TCRdb table lists in-frame clones only, not all of them. The data hold about 260,000 clones, with over 85% observed a single time. The receptor was isolated from an adult in good health. V is TRBV6-5 and J is TRBJ2-5; D gene unclear. The input for sequencing was peripheral blood, taken on day 0 of AZD1222 vaccination. The CDR3 is CASSYLETQYF. The CDR3 region has the DNA TGTGCCAGCAGTTACTTAGAGACCCAGTACTTC.